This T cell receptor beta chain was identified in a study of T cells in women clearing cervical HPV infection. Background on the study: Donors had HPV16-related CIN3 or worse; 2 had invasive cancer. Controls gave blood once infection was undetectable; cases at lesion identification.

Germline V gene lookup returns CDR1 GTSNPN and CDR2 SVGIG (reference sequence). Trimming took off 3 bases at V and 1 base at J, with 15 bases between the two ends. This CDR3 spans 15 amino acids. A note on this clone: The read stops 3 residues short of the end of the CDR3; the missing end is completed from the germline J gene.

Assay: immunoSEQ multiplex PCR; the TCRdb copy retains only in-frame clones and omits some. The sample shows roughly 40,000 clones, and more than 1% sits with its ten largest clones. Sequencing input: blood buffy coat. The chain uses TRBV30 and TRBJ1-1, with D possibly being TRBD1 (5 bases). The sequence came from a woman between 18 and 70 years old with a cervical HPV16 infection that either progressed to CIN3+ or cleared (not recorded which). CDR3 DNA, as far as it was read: TGTGCCTGGAGCTCCGGGGGGAGGGGGAACACTGAA. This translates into CAWSSGGRGNTE. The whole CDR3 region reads CAWSSGGRGNTEAFF.